This entry is about one T cell receptor (beta chain). What it binds is not known. The ends were cut back, 5 bases at V and 5 bases at J, with 16 bases in the middle. Germline CDR1 is SEHNR and CDR2 is FQNEAQ (reference sequence). The CDR3 runs to 16 residues. The data are from a study of T cell responses to AZD1222 COVID-19 vaccine. Study results and limitations: Baseline serostatus was positive in only a handful of AZD1222 recipients. No repertoire was sampled before or during the peak T cell response, only after it.

The data were produced by immunoSEQ multiplex PCR, yet TCRdb's version contains in-frame clones alone and is incomplete. The sample includes 120,000 to 150,000 clones, approximately 88% seen only once; the top ten take around 15%. Sequences were derived from peripheral blood, sampled on day 0 of AZD1222 vaccination. This TCR derives from an adult in good health. The chain uses TRBV7-9 and TRBJ1-6, with TRBD1 as a possible D gene (5 bases). This CDR3 is CASSPRVGVDNSPLHF. The CDR3 region has the DNA TGTGCCAGCAGCCCCCGAGTAGGGGTGGATAATTCACCCCTCCACTTT.